Included here is one TCR beta chain sequence, with context. This clonotype was detected ten times or more. Its antigen is currently not known. Nothing much larger sits one base from this clone, and base qualities are not available. The listed sequencing device is Illumina HiSeq 2500. TCR beta libraries were prepared by quantitative 5'-RACE with molecular barcodes. The paper's processing steps were these. Disease-linked TCR variants were identified with a new computational method built on a probabilistic model of VDJ rearrangement. Clones were called with MiXCR by TCRdb after fastp trimmed the public reads at Q25, and only in-frame beta chains were retained. Rows with one shared CDR3 protein collapse into an entry with the most common genes and DNA. The V and J calls here are based on TCRdb, not the publication. The sample table records fewer than 550,000 distinct CDR3 sequences; about 5.2% of these occur just once. The ten top clones hold around 3.5% of the sample.

This sample is drawn from a study of CD8 T cells in ankylosing spondylitis (TCRdb year 2017). Regarding the study in general: To find TCR variants linked to disease, the study profiled T cell receptor beta repertoires in ankylosing spondylitis patients and healthy donors. The full study cohort was made up of 25 to 30 ankylosing spondylitis patients and roughly 98 healthy donors. Peripheral blood samples were taken, and synovial fluid was additionally collected from ankylosing spondylitis patients. Overall study outcomes, separate from this receptor: Some motif variants had previously been reported in the synovial fluid and blood of reactive arthritis patients, which suggests shared mechanisms of disease initiation. The disease-linked clones were reported to be significantly enriched in matched synovial fluid samples from ankylosing spondylitis patients. Blood from ankylosing spondylitis patients appeared to be characterized by a TCR beta motif made up of several highly homologous amino acid variants. A CD8+ phenotype was shown by the disease-linked clones, which were found at relatively low frequencies in peripheral blood.

Counted from cysteine to phenylalanine, this CDR3 has 13 amino acids. The kept DNA is CDR3 alone, 39 bases in frame from the first base. Here V drops 5 bases and J drops 7 bases, and the junction holds 4 bases not matched to any gene. CDR1 SQVTM and CDR2 ANQGSEA are derived from the germline V gene. The receptor chain draws on TRBV29-1 and TRBJ1-4, with 10 middle bases fitting TRBD1. This receptor was taken from a male donor with ankylosing spondylitis. Sequencing was carried out using blood, either unsorted or a sorted T cell fraction (not recorded which). The DNA sequence is as follows: TGCAGCGTTACCGGGACAGGGGCTGAAAAACTGTTTTTT. Its protein product is CSVTGTGAEKLFF.